This TCR beta chain was profiled in a study of blood T cell repertoires in COVID-19. Whole-study context: The samples span acute and convalescent COVID-19 from the United States, Italy and Spain. From T cells, B-cell-depleted T cells, or PBMCs came the material, which was cDNA or gDNA.

In the authors' methods: Amplification of reference gene primers provided the estimated nucleated cell counts. The table came from immunoSEQ multiplex PCR; TCRdb's copy has only in-frame clones and leaves some out. V, J and clone size are taken as reported in that table, and D and trimming were inferred from the DNA itself. The sample lists about 250,000 clones, roughly 88% occurring once. The CDR3 is 12 residues long. Germline-derived CDR1 and CDR2 are MNHEY and SVGAGI. Those enrolled in Seattle joined during active infection and were followed longitudinally afterward. The chain uses TRBV6-5 and TRBJ2-1; D remains unclear. The material sequenced was peripheral blood. The TCR was taken from a human donor with COVID-19, enrolled during active disease. The donor label of this sample is uncertain. The CDR3 bases are TGTGCAAAGTGGCAGATATACAATGAGCAGTTCTTC. Its protein is CAKWQIYNEQFF.